One sample yielded the 20 T cell receptor beta chains listed below, sequenced in a study of T cells in women clearing cervical HPV infection. Measured with immunoSEQ multiplex PCR; TCRdb has only the in-frame clones, and not every one. This repertoire includes 45,000 to 55,000 clones. The sequencing sample was made of blood buffy coat. These receptors were taken from a woman aged 18 to 75 with a cervical HPV16 infection that either progressed to CIN3+ or cleared (not recorded which).

CDR3 region: CASSIDEGFNQPQHF. The sequenced part of the CDR3 DNA is TGTGCCAGTAGTATAGATGAGGGTTTCAATCAGCCC. J is TRBJ1-5 and V is TRBV19, with D unresolved. Read sequence stops 3 residues before the CDR3 end, and the germline J gene provides the missing end. This CDR3 spans 15 amino acids. Germline V lookup: CDR1 LNHDA, CDR2 SQIVND (reference sequence). V lost 0 bases to trimming and J lost 3 bases, with 9 bases between them. Complete variable domain (other parts from reference TRBV19 and TRBJ1-5): DGGITQSPKYLFRKEGQNVTLSCEQNLNHDAMYWYRQDPGQGLRLIYYSQIVNDFQKGDIAEGYSVSREKKESFPLTVTSAQKNPTAFYLCASSIDEGFNQPQHFGDGTRLSIL.

As for this clone: The sequence runs out 3 residues before the end of the CDR3; the remainder is reconstructed from the germline J gene. The rearrangement links TRBV7-8 to TRBJ2-2; D gene unclear. This CDR3 is 15 amino acids long. The germline V gene encodes CDR1 SGHVS and CDR2 FQNEAQ. V was pared by 1 base and J by 6 bases, with 12 bases between. The CDR3 loop is CASSLVARAAGELFF. CDR3 DNA, as far as it was read: TGTGCCAGCAGCTTAGTAGCACGAGCCGCCGGGGAG.

To note about this clone: From the germline J gene comes the end of the CDR3, since the read stops 3 residues before it. The chain has TRBV12-3 or TRBV12-4 and TRBJ1-4, with D perhaps matching TRBD1 (5 bases). Deletions cut 3 bases from V and 0 bases from J, with 8 bases between. This CDR3 spans 15 amino acids. The CDR3 loop reads CASSLSTATNEKLFF. CDR3 DNA (partial): TGTGCCAGCAGTTTGTCGACAGCAACTAATGAAAAA.

The sequenced part of the CDR3 DNA is TGTGCCAGCAGCACACAGGGCTACGAG. Translation gives CASSTQGYE. The CDR3 reads in full as CASSTQGYEQYF. The chain has TRBV12-3 or TRBV12-4 and TRBJ2-7, with D tentatively TRBD1 (6 bases). The read comes to an end 3 residues before the CDR3 does, leaving the germline J gene to fill in the end. Trimming removed 6 bases at V and 3 bases at J, with 9 bases between. The CDR3 is made up of 12 amino acids.

Concerning this clone: Read coverage stops 3 residues before the CDR3 terminus; the germline J gene supplies the remainder. The V and J genes are TRBV5-1 and TRBJ2-1; TRBD2 matches at 10 bases. CDR3 size: 16 residues. Germline V gene lookup returns CDR1 SGHRS and CDR2 YFSETQ. V was pared by 2 bases and J by 6 bases, with 8 bases of the junction left unmatched. The CDR3 sequence: CASSFLAGVKGNEQFF. The covered CDR3 bases are TGCGCCAGCAGCTTCCTAGCGGGGGTCAAAGGCAATGAG. Complete variable domain (other parts from reference TRBV5-1 and TRBJ2-1): KAGVTQTPRYLIKTRGQQVTLSCSPISGHRSVSWYQQTPGQGLQFLFEYFSETQRNKGNFPGRFSGRQFSNSRSEMNVSTLELGDSALYLCASSFLAGVKGNEQFFGPGTRLTVL.

Regarding this clone: The CDR3 end lies 3 residues beyond the end of the read and is filled in from the germline J gene. This sequence joins TRBV18 and TRBJ2-1; 7 nucleotides agree with TRBD1. Germline CDR1 KGHSH, CDR2 LQKENI. With 3 bases clipped from V and 7 bases from J, the junction kept 6 bases outside the gene matches. The CDR3 has 14 residues. The CDR3 sequence is CASSPDRVGNEQFF. The DNA read from the CDR3 is TGTGCCAGCTCACCCGACAGGGTGGGGAATGAG.

On this clone itself: The sequenced fragment ends 3 residues before the CDR3 boundary, so the rest is inferred from the germline J gene. The chain uses TRBV20-1 and TRBJ2-3, with 12 bases lining up with TRBD2. The CDR3 spans 13 residues. Looked up from germline, CDR1 is DFQATT and CDR2 is SNEGSKA (reference sequence). Germline trimming cut 8 bases from V and 4 bases from J; bases unmatched to any gene: 4. CDR3 sequence: CSPTSGRADTQYF. The sequenced part of the CDR3 DNA is TGCAGTCCGACTAGCGGGAGAGCAGATACG.

Notes on this clone: The read finishes 3 residues shy of the CDR3 end, and the germline J gene is used to complete it. V gene TRBV19 combines with J gene TRBJ2-3; D may be TRBD2 (5 bases). This CDR3 region has 13 residues. Trimming took off 10 bases at V and 0 bases at J, with 11 bases between the two ends. Germline V gene lookup returns CDR1 LNHDA and CDR2 SQIVND (reference sequence). The CDR3: CATRRASTDTQYF. CDR3 DNA (partial): TGTGCCACCCGGCGGGCTAGCACAGATACG.

Turning to this clone: The read ends 3 residues early relative to the CDR3; the germline J gene fills the gap. The same CDR3 can be traced to other DNA sequences in this sample. V gene TRBV5-1 combines with J gene TRBJ2-7; D possibly corresponds to TRBD2 (5 bases). The CDR3 has 13 amino acids. V was shortened by 0 bases and J by 3 bases, with 7 bases between the two germline ends. The germline CDR1 and CDR2 sequences are SGHRS and YFSETQ. CDR3 amino acids: CASSLVAGYEQYF. CDR3 DNA, as far as it was read: TGCGCCAGCAGCTTGGTGGCGGGCTACGAG.

In the case of this clone: The read stops 3 residues short of the end of the CDR3; the missing end is completed from the germline J gene. The chain is built from TRBV6-2 or TRBV6-3 and TRBJ1-6; no reliable D call. This CDR3 spans 17 amino acids. CDR1 MNHEY and CDR2 SVGEGT come from the germline V gene. The V gene lost 0 bases and the J gene lost 2 bases, with 11 bases spanning the gap. The sequenced part of the CDR3 DNA is TGTGCCAGCAGTTACTCTACAGAAGTTGCCTATAATTCACCC. Encoded protein: CASSYSTEVAYNSP. The complete CDR3 sequence is CASSYSTEVAYNSPLHF.

In the case of this clone: From the germline J gene comes the end of the CDR3, since the read stops 3 residues before it. V is TRBV5-4 and J is TRBJ2-1; D perhaps matches TRBD1 (6 bases). V lost 4 bases and J lost 6, with 17 bases in between. CDR1 and CDR2 from the germline V gene are SGHNT and YYREEE (reference sequence). The length of the CDR3 is 15 residues. The part of the CDR3 DNA that was read is TGTGCCAGCAGCCTACTCAAGGGGGTTGCCAATGAG. It encodes CASSLLKGVANE. The full CDR3 sequence reads CASSLLKGVANEQFF.

Turning to this clone: The CDR3 end is not reached by the read, which stops 3 residues before it; the germline J gene fills it in. V gene TRBV29-1 combines with J gene TRBJ1-2; 9 positions match TRBD1. The germline V gene has CDR1 SQVTM and CDR2 ANQGSEA. V lost 7 bases, J lost 5 bases, and 8 bases stayed unmatched. This CDR3 comprises 13 residues. The DNA read from the CDR3 is TGCAGCGGGGGGGACAGGGAAGGATATGGC. Its protein is CSGGDREGYG. The full CDR3 protein is CSGGDREGYGYTF.

In regard to this clone: The CDR3 end lies 3 residues beyond the end of the read and is filled in from the germline J gene. The chain has TRBV19 and TRBJ2-2; 9 positions agree with TRBD2. The CDR3 contains 16 residues. After removal of 4 bases from V and 1 base from J, the junction contained 4 bases not matched to a gene. CDR1 and CDR2 from the germline V gene are LNHDA and SQIVND (reference sequence). The CDR3: CASSTLLAGNTGELFF. The sequenced part of the CDR3 DNA is TGTGCCAGTAGTACTCTACTAGCGGGGAACACCGGGGAG. Using reference TRBV19 and TRBJ2-2 for the parts outside the CDR3, the full variable domain is DGGITQSPKYLFRKEGQNVTLSCEQNLNHDAMYWYRQDPGQGLRLIYYSQIVNDFQKGDIAEGYSVSREKKESFPLTVTSAQKNPTAFYLCASSTLLAGNTGELFFGEGSRLTVL.

In the case of this clone: The sequence runs out 3 residues before the end of the CDR3; the remainder is reconstructed from the germline J gene. The chain joins TRBV6-2 or TRBV6-3 to TRBJ1-3; D not resolved. CDR1 and CDR2 (germline): MNHEY, SVGEGT. The V gene lost 4 bases and the J gene lost 0 bases, with 16 bases spanning the gap. This CDR3 is built from 17 residues. The CDR3 DNA, read in part, is TGTGCCAGCAGTTCGACCGGACTGCTCGACTCTGGAAACACC. Residues: CASSSTGLLDSGNT. The whole CDR3 protein reads CASSSTGLLDSGNTIYF.

A note on this clone: The missing CDR3 end, 3 residues past where the read stops, is filled in from the germline J gene. V is TRBV10-2 and J is TRBJ2-7; 11 bases fit TRBD2. Per germline, CDR1 WSHSY and CDR2 SAAADI. CDR3 size: 16 residues. J lost 2 bases, V lost 10 bases, and 13 bases had no gene match. The DNA read from the CDR3 is TGCGCCACCAAACGACAACTAGCGGGAGAACCCTACGAG. Amino acid sequence: CATKRQLAGEPYE. In full, the CDR3 is CATKRQLAGEPYEQYF.

Worth noting for this clone: The CDR3 end lies 3 residues beyond the end of the read and is filled in from the germline J gene. V usage is TRBV5-1 and J usage is TRBJ2-1; D possibly corresponds to TRBD2 (6 bases). Trimming removed 6 bases at V and 5 bases at J, with 15 bases between. Germline CDR1 and CDR2: SGHRS and YFSETQ. CDR3 length equals 14 residues. CDR3 DNA, as far as it was read: TGCGCCAGCAAGTCAGGAGCGGGTAACAATGAG. Translating gives CASKSGAGNNE. The CDR3, in full, reads CASKSGAGNNEQFF. The full variable domain, with the rest looked up from reference TRBV5-1 and TRBJ2-1, is KAGVTQTPRYLIKTRGQQVTLSCSPISGHRSVSWYQQTPGQGLQFLFEYFSETQRNKGNFPGRFSGRQFSNSRSEMNVSTLELGDSALYLCASKSGAGNNEQFFGPGTRLTVL.

With respect to this clone: The DNA ends 3 residues before the CDR3 does, and the rest of the CDR3 is filled in from the germline J gene. V is TRBV20-1 and J is TRBJ2-7, with 7 bases fitting TRBD2. This CDR3 spans 13 amino acids. Germline trimming cut 7 bases from V and 6 bases from J; bases unmatched to any gene: 12. Germline V lookup: CDR1 DFQATT, CDR2 SNEGSKA (reference sequence). The CDR3 bases that were read are TGCAGTGGGCGTGGCGGGAGAGGTGGCGAG. Its translation is CSGRGGRGGE. The full CDR3 reads CSGRGGRGGEQYF.

CDR3 residues: CASSLLPAQGGQETQYF. The sequenced part of the CDR3 DNA is TGTGCCAGCAGCTTATTACCCGCACAGGGGGGTCAAGAGACC. The chain employs TRBV7-6 and TRBJ2-5; TRBD1 aligns across 8 bases. Read data end 3 residues before the CDR3 end; the end is taken from the germline J gene. The germline gives CDR1 SGHVS, CDR2 FNYEAQ. The V and J ends lost 2 bases and 2 bases, in that order; junction bases with no gene match: 10. This CDR3 comprises 17 residues.

As to this clone: The read falls 3 residues short of the CDR3 end, and the missing part is taken from the germline J gene. V usage is TRBV19 and J usage is TRBJ2-2; a possible D gene is TRBD1 (5 bases). The CDR3 runs 15 residues. Germline V gives CDR1 LNHDA, CDR2 SQIVND (reference sequence). V lost 7 bases and J 5 bases, leaving 17 bases between the germline ends. This CDR3 reads CASKGRPGITGELFF. The sequenced part of the CDR3 DNA is TGTGCCAGTAAGGGTCGACCAGGGATTACCGGGGAG.

A note on this clone: The read finishes 3 residues shy of the CDR3 end, and the germline J gene is used to complete it. This chain links TRBV11-2 with TRBJ2-5; 11 bases map to TRBD2. Germline trimming cut 3 bases from V and 4 bases from J; bases unmatched to any gene: 1. CDR3 size: 14 residues. CDR1 is SGHAT, CDR2 FQNNGV, per germline. CDR3 region: CASSFLAGGETQYF. Partial CDR3 DNA: TGTGCCAGCAGCTTCCTAGCGGGAGGAGAGACC.